The rows below give T cell receptor beta chains drawn from one sample of a study of neurological immune-mediated disorders. Each CDR3 protein gets one entry after TCRdb re-called the 5' RACE reads with MiXCR. The sample includes tens of thousands of distinct CDR3 sequences, more than 20% of them seen just once. The specimen sequenced was PBMCs. These receptors all stem from a man aged 55 to 70 with HTLV-1-associated myelopathy (HAM/TSP). CDR3s include the opening cysteine and the closing phenylalanine or tryptophan. The D gene is left open where the match is weak. Clone size, where shown, is once, few, many, or a class for clones that have expanded.

CDR3aa,CDR3nt,j_gene,abundance,v_gene,d_gene
CATKVGQGAEGYTF,TGTGCCACGAAGGTGGGACAGGGGGCAGAGGGCTACACCTTC,TRBJ1-2,NA,TRBV10-3,TRBD1
CASSQSASMNTEAFF,TGCGCCAGCAGCCAATCGGCTTCCATGAACACTGAAGCTTTCTTT,TRBJ1-1,many,TRBV4-1,NA
CASTNQVFLTEAFF,TGTGCCAGCACCAATCAGGTTTTCTTGACTGAAGCTTTCTTT,TRBJ1-1,many,TRBV6-6,NA
CASSGTNYEQYF,TGTGCCAGCAGTGGGACAAACTACGAGCAGTACTTC,TRBJ2-7,many,TRBV11-2,NA
CASSQRATTTNEKLFF,TGCGCCAGCAGCCAGCGGGCTACAACAACTAATGAAAAACTGTTTTTT,TRBJ1-4,NA,TRBV4-1,NA
CASSPLKANSPLHF,TGTGCCAGCAGCCCCCTTAAGGCTAATTCACCCCTCCACTTT,TRBJ1-6,many,TRBV27,NA
CASSPGGYQETQYF,TGCGCCAGCAGCCCCGGGGGGTACCAAGAGACCCAGTACTTC,TRBJ2-5,many,TRBV5-1,TRBD2
CASSLGQGSAYEQYF,TGCGCCAGCAGCCTAGGACAGGGTTCGGCCTACGAGCAGTACTTC,TRBJ2-7,many,TRBV5-1,TRBD1
CASSLALAGGPSYEQYF,TGCGCCAGCAGCTTGGCCCTAGCGGGAGGTCCCTCCTACGAGCAGTACTTC,TRBJ2-7,many,TRBV5-1,TRBD2
CASSLEYHYEQYF,TGTGCCAGCAGCCTAGAATATCATTACGAGCAGTACTTC,TRBJ2-7,few,TRBV7-2,NA
CSATLLDALSDNEQFF,TGCAGTGCTACCCTTTTGGACGCCCTGTCCGACAATGAGCAGTTCTTC,TRBJ2-1,many,TRBV20-1,NA
CASSESTGGYGYTF,TGTGCCAGCAGTGAATCGACAGGGGGATATGGCTACACCTTC,TRBJ1-2,many,TRBV7-2,TRBD1
CSARVSGRANSYNEQFF,TGCAGTGCTAGAGTTAGCGGGAGGGCCAACTCCTACAATGAGCAGTTCTTC,TRBJ2-1,many,TRBV20-1,TRBD2
CSASSRDPGANVLTF,TGCAGTGCTAGTTCGAGGGACCCTGGGGCCAACGTCCTGACTTTC,TRBJ2-6,many,TRBV20-1,NA
CASSPSGQGYNEQFF,TGTGCCAGCAGTCCTTCCGGACAGGGGTACAATGAGCAGTTCTTC,TRBJ2-1,NA,TRBV28,TRBD1
CASTKSPGASTDTQYF,TGTGCCAGCACCAAAAGTCCAGGGGCGTCCACAGATACGCAGTATTTT,TRBJ2-3,many,TRBV28,NA
CASSVTSGIQETQYF,TGCGCCAGCAGCGTGACTAGCGGGATCCAAGAGACCCAGTACTTC,TRBJ2-5,many,TRBV5-1,TRBD2
CASSFRQGVTDTQYF,TGTGCCAGCAGCTTCCGGCAGGGGGTCACAGATACGCAGTATTTT,TRBJ2-3,NA,TRBV5-6,TRBD1
CASSQRERETQYF,TGTGCCAGCAGCCAACGGGAAAGAGAGACCCAGTACTTC,TRBJ2-5,NA,TRBV3-1,NA
CSVGAGLAGVSYNEQFF,TGCAGCGTTGGGGCGGGACTAGCGGGGGTCTCCTACAATGAGCAGTTCTTC,TRBJ2-1,NA,TRBV29-1,TRBD2
CASRSQEGGTEAFF,TGTGCCAGCAGATCCCAGGAGGGGGGCACTGAAGCTTTCTTT,TRBJ1-1,NA,TRBV7-9,NA
CASSLVAGTSDSYEQYF,TGCGCCAGCAGCTTGGTAGCAGGGACTAGCGACTCCTACGAGCAGTACTTC,TRBJ2-7,many,TRBV5-1,TRBD2
CASSPGSTDTQYF,TGTGCCAGCAGCCCGGGTAGCACAGATACGCAGTATTTT,TRBJ2-3,many,TRBV5-1,NA
CSALAQGSSGYTF,TGCAGTGCTTTGGCGCAGGGAAGTTCTGGCTACACCTTC,TRBJ1-2,many,TRBV20-1,NA
CAISGGLAGSYEQYF,TGTGCCATCAGTGGGGGACTAGCGGGCTCCTACGAGCAGTACTTC,TRBJ2-7,few,TRBV10-3,TRBD2
CSARNTIQMHYGYTF,TGCAGTGCTAGAAATACGATCCAGATGCACTATGGCTACACCTTC,TRBJ1-2,many,TRBV20-1,NA
CASSDGQGANEQYF,TGTGCCAGCAGCGACGGACAGGGGGCCAACGAGCAGTACTTC,TRBJ2-7,many,TRBV5-6,TRBD1
CASSLGQRGNSPLHF,TGTGCCAGCAGTTTAGGACAGCGGGGAAATTCACCCCTCCACTTT,TRBJ1-6,NA,TRBV27,NA
CSARLQGIWDTQYF,TGCAGTGCTAGGTTACAGGGAATATGGGATACGCAGTATTTT,TRBJ2-3,NA,TRBV20-1,NA
CATSRTLTYEQYF,TGTGCCACCAGCAGGACGCTGACCTACGAGCAGTACTTC,TRBJ2-7,NA,TRBV15,NA
CASSLGTAYGYTF,TGTGCCAGCAGTCTCGGGACGGCCTATGGCTACACCTTC,TRBJ1-2,NA,TRBV6-2/TRBV6-3,NA
CASSPGQVRAPAFF,TGTGCCAGCAGCCCAGGACAGGTTCGGGCCCCCGCTTTCTTT,TRBJ1-1,many,TRBV7-3,TRBD1
CASSPGPTISPTGELFF,TGTGCCAGCAGCCCGGGACCAACCATTTCACCCACCGGGGAGCTGTTTTTT,TRBJ2-2,many,TRBV14,NA
CASSSGSTGVHEQYF,TGCGCCAGCAGCTCAGGATCGACAGGGGTGCACGAGCAGTACTTC,TRBJ2-7,many,TRBV5-1,TRBD1
CSVGEVNQPQHF,TGCAGCGTGGGGGAGGTAAATCAGCCCCAGCATTTT,TRBJ1-5,NA,TRBV29-1,NA
CSVELAGNYNEQFF,TGCAGCGTTGAACTAGCGGGAAACTACAATGAGCAGTTCTTC,TRBJ2-1,many,TRBV29-1,TRBD2
CASSLRGRDTEAFF,TGTGCCAGCAGTTTGCGGGGGAGGGACACTGAAGCTTTCTTT,TRBJ1-1,NA,TRBV12-3/TRBV12-4,NA
CASSVDFGTGNTIYF,TGTGCCAGCAGCGTAGACTTCGGAACGGGAAACACCATATATTTT,TRBJ1-3,many,TRBV9,NA
CASSCAPSGDYSYEQYF,TGTGCCAGCAGCTGTGCCCCGAGCGGGGACTACTCCTACGAGCAGTACTTC,TRBJ2-7,NA,TRBV28,TRBD2
CASSPRTGIGEQYF,TGTGCCAGCAGTCCAAGGACAGGGATCGGGGAGCAGTACTTC,TRBJ2-7,many,TRBV28,TRBD1
CSAKGALNTEAFF,TGCAGTGCGAAGGGGGCTTTGAACACTGAAGCTTTCTTT,TRBJ1-1,many,TRBV20-1,TRBD1
CSVEGGIVGGLSTEAFF,TGCAGCGTTGAAGGAGGTATAGTAGGAGGGCTGAGCACTGAAGCTTTCTTT,TRBJ1-1,NA,TRBV29-1,NA
CASTRSGTGANTGELFF,TGCGCCAGCACCAGGTCGGGGACAGGGGCGAACACCGGGGAGCTGTTTTTT,TRBJ2-2,NA,TRBV5-1,TRBD1
CASSRTSGAADTQYF,TGTGCCAGCTCACGGACTAGCGGAGCCGCAGATACGCAGTATTTT,TRBJ2-3,NA,TRBV18,TRBD2
CASSFIPSGSSTGELFF,TGCGCCAGCAGCTTTATCCCAAGCGGGAGTAGCACCGGGGAGCTGTTTTTT,TRBJ2-2,NA,TRBV5-1,TRBD2
CASSWTGVETQYF,TGTGCCAGCAGCTGGACAGGGGTTGAGACCCAGTACTTC,TRBJ2-5,many,TRBV27,TRBD1
CSARIPGLVTDTQYF,TGCAGTGCTAGGATACCGGGACTTGTCACAGATACGCAGTATTTT,TRBJ2-3,many,TRBV20-1,NA
CASSLRSGSGANVLTF,TGTGCCAGCAGTTTAAGGTCTGGCTCTGGGGCCAACGTCCTGACTTTC,TRBJ2-6,NA,TRBV12-3/TRBV12-4,NA
CASSESVGSNRGETQYF,TGCGCCAGCAGTGAGTCGGTAGGGTCCAACAGGGGAGAGACCCAGTACTTC,TRBJ2-5,many,TRBV10-2,TRBD1
CASSDTGWSTNEKLFF,TGTGCCAGCAGTGACACAGGGTGGTCGACTAATGAAAAACTGTTTTTT,TRBJ1-4,NA,TRBV2,NA
CASSLGGGGNQPQHF,TGTGCCAGCAGTTTAGGAGGGGGTGGCAATCAGCCCCAGCATTTT,TRBJ1-5,many,TRBV12-3/TRBV12-4,NA
CASSSRTANYGYTF,TGTGCCAGCAGTTCTAGGACAGCTAACTATGGCTACACCTTC,TRBJ1-2,many,TRBV6-5,NA
CATSRDFQKLTDTQYF,TGTGCCACCAGCAGAGATTTTCAGAAACTCACAGATACGCAGTATTTT,TRBJ2-3,many,TRBV15,NA
CASSVGSGSGGYTF,TGTGCCAGCAGCGTAGGGTCCGGGTCGGGTGGCTACACCTTC,TRBJ1-2,many,TRBV9,NA
CAWGTVNTEAFF,TGTGCCTGGGGGACGGTGAACACTGAAGCTTTCTTT,TRBJ1-1,few,TRBV30,NA
CASESTLGDTQYF,TGCGCCAGCGAAAGCACCCTGGGGGATACGCAGTATTTT,TRBJ2-3,NA,TRBV5-1,NA
CASSQPGQGEATEAFF,TGTGCCAGCAGTCAACCGGGACAGGGAGAGGCCACTGAAGCTTTCTTT,TRBJ1-1,many,TRBV12-3/TRBV12-4,TRBD1
CASSLAGSGSSYEQYF,TGTGCCAGCAGCTTGGCCGGGAGCGGGTCCTCCTACGAGCAGTACTTC,TRBJ2-7,many,TRBV5-6,NA
CASGEQGGYGYTF,TGTGCCAGCGGTGAACAGGGGGGATATGGCTACACCTTC,TRBJ1-2,NA,TRBV6-5,TRBD1